The clone carrying this T cell receptor (beta chain) was observed a few times. Quantitative 5'-RACE with molecular barcodes was used to make the TCR beta libraries. TCRdb reanalysed the 5' RACE reads using MiXCR and keeps one entry per CDR3 protein. The sample records approximately 140,000 distinct CDR3 sequences, under 45% being singletons. These data originate in a study of CD8 T cells in ankylosing spondylitis. This CDR3 spans 16 amino acids. With V trimmed by 2 bases and J by 4 bases, 9 bases remained unmatched. CDR1 and CDR2 (germline): MNHEY, SMNVEV (reference sequence). The sequenced sample was synovial fluid, either unsorted or a sorted T cell fraction (not recorded which). The chain is built from TRBV27 and TRBJ1-1, with 8 bases identical to TRBD1. The sequence came from a male donor with ankylosing spondylitis. Here the CDR3 reads CASSLGRRGPFTEAFF. The CDR3 DNA reads as TGTGCCAGCAGTTTAGGCCGCAGGGGGCCCTTCACTGAAGCTTTCTTT.